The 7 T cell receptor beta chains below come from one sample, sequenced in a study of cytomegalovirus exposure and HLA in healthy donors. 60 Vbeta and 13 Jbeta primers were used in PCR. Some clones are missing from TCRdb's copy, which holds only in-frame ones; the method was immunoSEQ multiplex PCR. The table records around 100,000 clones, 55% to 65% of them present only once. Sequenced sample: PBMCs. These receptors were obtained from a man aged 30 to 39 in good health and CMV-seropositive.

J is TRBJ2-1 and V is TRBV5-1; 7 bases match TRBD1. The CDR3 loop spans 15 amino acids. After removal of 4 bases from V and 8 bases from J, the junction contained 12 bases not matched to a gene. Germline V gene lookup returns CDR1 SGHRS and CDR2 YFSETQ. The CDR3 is CASSPGQSRFDEQFF. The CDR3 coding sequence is TGCGCCAGCAGCCCGGGACAGAGTAGGTTCGATGAGCAGTTCTTC.

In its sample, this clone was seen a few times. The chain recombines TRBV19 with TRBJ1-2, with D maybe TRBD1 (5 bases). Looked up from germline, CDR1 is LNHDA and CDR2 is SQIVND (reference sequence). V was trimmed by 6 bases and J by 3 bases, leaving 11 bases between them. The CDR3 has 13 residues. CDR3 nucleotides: TGTGCCAGTAGGGCAGGGATTGACTATGGCTACACCTTC. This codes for CASRAGIDYGYTF.

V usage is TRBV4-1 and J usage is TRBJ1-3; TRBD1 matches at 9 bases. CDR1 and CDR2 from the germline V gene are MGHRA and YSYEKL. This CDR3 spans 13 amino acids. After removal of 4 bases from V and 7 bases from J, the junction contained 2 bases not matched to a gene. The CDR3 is CASSLGQGNTIYF. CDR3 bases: TGCGCCAGCAGCCTCGGACAGGGGAACACCATATATTTT.

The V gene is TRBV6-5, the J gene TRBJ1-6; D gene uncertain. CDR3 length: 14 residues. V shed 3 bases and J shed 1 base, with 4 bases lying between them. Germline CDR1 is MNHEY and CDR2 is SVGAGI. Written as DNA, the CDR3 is TGTGCCAGCAGTTATGTATCCTATAATTCACCCCTCCACTTT. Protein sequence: CASSYVSYNSPLHF.

DNA for the CDR3: TGTGCCAGCAGCCCAGGGACTACAGAGACCCAGTACTTC. Its protein is CASSPGTTETQYF. This chain connects TRBV7-3 to TRBJ2-5; 7 bases are shared with TRBD2. This CDR3 is 13 amino acids long. With V trimmed by 5 bases and J by 4 bases, 4 bases remained unmatched. CDR1 is SGHTA and CDR2 is FQGTGA in the germline V gene.

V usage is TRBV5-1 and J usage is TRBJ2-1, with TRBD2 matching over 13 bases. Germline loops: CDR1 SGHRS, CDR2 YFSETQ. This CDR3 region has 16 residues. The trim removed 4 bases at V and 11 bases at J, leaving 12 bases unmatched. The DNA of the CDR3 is TGCGCCAGCAGCCCTGGACTAGCGGGGGCCTCTGAAAAGCAGTTCTTC. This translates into CASSPGLAGASEKQFF.

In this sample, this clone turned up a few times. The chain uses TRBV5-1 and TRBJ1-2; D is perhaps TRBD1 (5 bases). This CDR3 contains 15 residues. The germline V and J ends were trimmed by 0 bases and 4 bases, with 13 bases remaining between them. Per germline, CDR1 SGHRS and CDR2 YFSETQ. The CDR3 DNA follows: TGCGCCAGCAGCTTGGGACAGAGACCCAGCTATGGCTACACCTTC. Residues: CASSLGQRPSYGYTF. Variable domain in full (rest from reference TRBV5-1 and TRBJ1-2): KAGVTQTPRYLIKTRGQQVTLSCSPISGHRSVSWYQQTPGQGLQFLFEYFSETQRNKGNFPGRFSGRQFSNSRSEMNVSTLELGDSALYLCASSLGQRPSYGYTFGSGTRLTVV.